The entry below describes one T cell receptor beta chain. Its antigen remains unidentified. The sample is drawn from a study of cytomegalovirus exposure and HLA in healthy donors. Whole-study context: The Caucasian-associated ancestry cluster held around four fifths of under 450 genotyped donors.

This CDR3 contains 15 residues. V dropped 3 bases and J dropped 4; count of bases not matched to a gene: 4. Germline V gene data show CDR1 as SEHNR and CDR2 as FQNEAQ (reference sequence). Regarding the study as a whole: Prior analysis indicated that the majority of TCR beta V segments exhibited productivity approximately 90% or approximately 30% of the time. Researchers reported in a later analysis that a missense DCLRE1C variant was tied to TCR beta V- and J-gene trimming.

Amplification used 60 Vbeta primers and 13 Jbeta primers. Using immunoSEQ multiplex PCR, the repertoire was profiled, and TCRdb retains in-frame clones only, with some absent. In the table there are about 93,000 clones, 80% of which are singletons. J is TRBJ1-4 and V is TRBV7-9, with 8 bases fitting TRBD1. This receptor was obtained from a man aged 25-40 years in good health and CMV-seronegative. Sequencing used PBMCs. The CDR3 sequence is CASSFNTGGNEKLFF. The CDR3 region has the DNA TGTGCCAGCAGCTTTAACACAGGGGGTAATGAAAAACTGTTTTTT.